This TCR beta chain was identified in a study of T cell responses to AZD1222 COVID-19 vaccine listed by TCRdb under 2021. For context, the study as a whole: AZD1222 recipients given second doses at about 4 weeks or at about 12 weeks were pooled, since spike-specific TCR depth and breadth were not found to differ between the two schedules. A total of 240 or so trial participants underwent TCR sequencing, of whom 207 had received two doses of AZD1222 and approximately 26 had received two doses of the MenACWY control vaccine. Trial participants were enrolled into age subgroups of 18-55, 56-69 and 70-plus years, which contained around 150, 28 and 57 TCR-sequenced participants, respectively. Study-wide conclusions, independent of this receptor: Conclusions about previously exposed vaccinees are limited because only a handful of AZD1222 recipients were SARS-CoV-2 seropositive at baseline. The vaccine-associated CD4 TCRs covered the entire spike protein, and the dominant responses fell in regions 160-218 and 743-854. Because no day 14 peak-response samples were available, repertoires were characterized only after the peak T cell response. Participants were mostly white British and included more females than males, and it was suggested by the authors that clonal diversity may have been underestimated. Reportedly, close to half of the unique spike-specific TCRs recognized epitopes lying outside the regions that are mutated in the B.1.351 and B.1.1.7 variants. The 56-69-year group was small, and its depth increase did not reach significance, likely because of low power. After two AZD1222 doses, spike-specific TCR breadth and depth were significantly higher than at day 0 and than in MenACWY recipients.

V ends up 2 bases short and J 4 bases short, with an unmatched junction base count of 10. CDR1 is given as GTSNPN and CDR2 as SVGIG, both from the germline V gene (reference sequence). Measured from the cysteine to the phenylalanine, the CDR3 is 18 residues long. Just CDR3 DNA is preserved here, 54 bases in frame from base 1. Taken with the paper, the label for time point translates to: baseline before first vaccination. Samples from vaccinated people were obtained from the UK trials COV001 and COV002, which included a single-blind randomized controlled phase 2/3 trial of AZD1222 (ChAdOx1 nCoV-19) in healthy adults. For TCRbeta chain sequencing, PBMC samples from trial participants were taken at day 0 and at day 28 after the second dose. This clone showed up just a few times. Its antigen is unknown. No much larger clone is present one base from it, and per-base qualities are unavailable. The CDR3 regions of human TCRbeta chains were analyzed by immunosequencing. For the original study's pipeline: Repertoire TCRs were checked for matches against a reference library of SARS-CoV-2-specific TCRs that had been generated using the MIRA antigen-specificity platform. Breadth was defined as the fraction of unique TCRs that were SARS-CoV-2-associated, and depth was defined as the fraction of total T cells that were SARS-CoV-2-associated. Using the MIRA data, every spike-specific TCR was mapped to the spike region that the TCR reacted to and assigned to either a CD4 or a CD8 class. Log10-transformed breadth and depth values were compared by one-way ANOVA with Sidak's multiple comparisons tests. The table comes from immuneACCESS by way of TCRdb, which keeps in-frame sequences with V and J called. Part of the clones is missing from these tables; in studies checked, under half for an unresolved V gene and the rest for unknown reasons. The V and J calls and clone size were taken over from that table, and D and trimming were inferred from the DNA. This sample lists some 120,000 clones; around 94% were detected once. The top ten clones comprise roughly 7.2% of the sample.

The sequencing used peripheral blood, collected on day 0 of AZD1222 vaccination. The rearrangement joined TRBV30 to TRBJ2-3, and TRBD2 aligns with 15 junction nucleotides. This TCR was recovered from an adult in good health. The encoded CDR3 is CAWSSGTSGRTTPDTQYF. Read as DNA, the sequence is TGTGCCTGGAGTTCCGGGACTAGCGGGAGGACTACTCCAGATACGCAGTATTTT.